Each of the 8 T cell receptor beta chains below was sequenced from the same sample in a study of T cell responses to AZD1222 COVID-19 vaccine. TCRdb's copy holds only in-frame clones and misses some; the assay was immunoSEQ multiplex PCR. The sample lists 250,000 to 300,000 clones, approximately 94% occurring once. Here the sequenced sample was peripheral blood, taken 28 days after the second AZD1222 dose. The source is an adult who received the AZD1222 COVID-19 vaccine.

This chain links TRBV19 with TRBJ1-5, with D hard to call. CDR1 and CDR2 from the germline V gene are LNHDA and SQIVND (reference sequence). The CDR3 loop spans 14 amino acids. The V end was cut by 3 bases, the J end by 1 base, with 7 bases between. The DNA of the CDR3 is TGTGCCAGTAGTATCGAACGGAGCAATCAGCCCCAGCATTTT. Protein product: CASSIERSNQPQHF.

CDR3 residues: CASSPPDRIYEQYF. In DNA form, the CDR3 reads TGTGCCAGCAGCCCCCCCGACAGGATCTACGAGCAGTACTTC. This sequence joins TRBV7-9 and TRBJ2-7; D is possibly TRBD1 (6 bases). The CDR3 spans 14 residues. V was trimmed by 5 bases and J by 3 bases, leaving 14 bases between them. Germline V gene sequence: CDR1 SEHNR, CDR2 FQNEAQ (reference sequence).

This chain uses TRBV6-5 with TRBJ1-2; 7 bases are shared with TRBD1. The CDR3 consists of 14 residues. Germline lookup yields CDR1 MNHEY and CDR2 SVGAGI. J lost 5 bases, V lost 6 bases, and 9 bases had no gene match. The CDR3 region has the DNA TGTGCCAGCAGCCCCCCCGGGACAGTTTATGGCTACACCTTC. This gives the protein CASSPPGTVYGYTF.

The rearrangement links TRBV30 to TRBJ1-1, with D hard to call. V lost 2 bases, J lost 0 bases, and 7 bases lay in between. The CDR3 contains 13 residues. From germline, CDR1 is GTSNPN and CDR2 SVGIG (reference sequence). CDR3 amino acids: CAWSQQMNTEAFF. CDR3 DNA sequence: TGTGCCTGGAGTCAACAAATGAACACTGAAGCTTTCTTT.

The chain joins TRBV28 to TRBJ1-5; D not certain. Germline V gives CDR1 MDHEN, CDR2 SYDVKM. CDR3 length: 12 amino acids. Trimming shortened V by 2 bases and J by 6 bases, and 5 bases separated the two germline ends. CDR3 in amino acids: CASSLGIQPQHF. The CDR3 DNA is TGTGCCAGCAGTTTAGGGATTCAGCCCCAGCATTTT.

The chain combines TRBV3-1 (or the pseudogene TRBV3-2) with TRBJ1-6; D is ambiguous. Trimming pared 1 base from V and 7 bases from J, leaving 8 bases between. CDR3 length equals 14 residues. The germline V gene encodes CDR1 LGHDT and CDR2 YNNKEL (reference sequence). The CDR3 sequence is CASSQGITNSPLHF. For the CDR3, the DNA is TGTGCCAGCAGCCAAGGTATAACGAATTCACCCCTCCACTTT.

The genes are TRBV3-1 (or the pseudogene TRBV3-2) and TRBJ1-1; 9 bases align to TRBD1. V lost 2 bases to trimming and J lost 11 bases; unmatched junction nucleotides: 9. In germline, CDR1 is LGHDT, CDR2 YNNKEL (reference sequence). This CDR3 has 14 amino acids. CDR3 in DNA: TGTGCCAGCAGCCAAAGGGGACAGGGTATTTACGCTTTCTTT. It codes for CASSQRGQGIYAFF.

As DNA, the CDR3 is TGTGCCAGAAGCTTGAGGACTCCTGGCTACGAGCAGTACTTC. Translation: CARSLRTPGYEQYF. The chain has TRBV5-3 and TRBJ2-7; TRBD2 might be the D (5 bases). TRBV5-3 is an open reading frame, and its role is uncertain. There are 14 residues in the CDR3. V was cut by 1 base and J by 3 bases, with 11 bases left in between.